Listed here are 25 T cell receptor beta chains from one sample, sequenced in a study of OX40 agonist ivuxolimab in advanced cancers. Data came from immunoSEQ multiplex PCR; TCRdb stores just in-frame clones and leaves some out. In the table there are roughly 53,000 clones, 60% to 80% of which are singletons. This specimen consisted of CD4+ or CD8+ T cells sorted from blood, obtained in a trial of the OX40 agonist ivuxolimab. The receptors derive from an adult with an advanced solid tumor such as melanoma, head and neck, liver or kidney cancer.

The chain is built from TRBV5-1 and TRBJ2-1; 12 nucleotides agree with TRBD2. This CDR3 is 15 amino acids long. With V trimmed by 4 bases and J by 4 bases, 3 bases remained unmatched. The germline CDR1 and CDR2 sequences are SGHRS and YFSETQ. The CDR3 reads CASSDTSGGYNEQFF. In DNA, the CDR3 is TGCGCCAGCAGCGATACTAGCGGGGGGTACAATGAGCAGTTCTTC.

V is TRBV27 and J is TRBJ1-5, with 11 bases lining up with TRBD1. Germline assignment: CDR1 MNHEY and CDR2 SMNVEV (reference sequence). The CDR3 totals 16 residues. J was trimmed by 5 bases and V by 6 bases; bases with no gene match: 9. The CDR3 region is CASSPSGTGGHQPQHF. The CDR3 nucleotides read TGTGCCAGCAGCCCCTCCGGGACAGGGGGACATCAGCCCCAGCATTTT.

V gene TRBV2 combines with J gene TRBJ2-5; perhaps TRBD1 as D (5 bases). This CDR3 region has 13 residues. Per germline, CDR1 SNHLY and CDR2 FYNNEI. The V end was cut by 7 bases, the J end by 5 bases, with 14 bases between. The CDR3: CASTLNRMETQYF. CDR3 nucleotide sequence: TGTGCCAGCACATTAAACAGGATGGAGACCCAGTACTTC. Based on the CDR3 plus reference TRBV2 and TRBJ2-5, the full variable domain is EPEVTQTPSHQVTQMGQEVILRCVPISNHLYFYWYRQILGQKVEFLVSFYNNEISEKSEIFDDQFSVERPDGSNFTLKIRSTKLEDSAMYFCASTLNRMETQYFGPGTRLLVL.

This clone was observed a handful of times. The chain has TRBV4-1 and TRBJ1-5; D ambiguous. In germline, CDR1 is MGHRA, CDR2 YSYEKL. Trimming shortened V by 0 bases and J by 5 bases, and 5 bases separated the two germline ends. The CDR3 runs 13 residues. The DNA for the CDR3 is TGCGCCAGCAGCCAAGAAACAGATCAGCCCCAGCATTTT. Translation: CASSQETDQPQHF.

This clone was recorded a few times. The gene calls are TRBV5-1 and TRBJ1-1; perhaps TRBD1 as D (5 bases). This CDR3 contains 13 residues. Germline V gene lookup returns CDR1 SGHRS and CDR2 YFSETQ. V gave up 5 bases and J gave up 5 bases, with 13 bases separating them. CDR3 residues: CASSSVSGTEAFF. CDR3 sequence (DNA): TGCGCCAGCAGTTCTGTTTCAGGGACTGAAGCTTTCTTT.

CDR3 region: CASSQERWGGTDTQYF. The CDR3 nucleotides are TGCGCCAGCAGCCAAGAACGCTGGGGGGGAACAGATACGCAGTATTTT. The chain employs TRBV4-1 and TRBJ2-3; 7 bases are a match to TRBD2. The germline gives CDR1 MGHRA, CDR2 YSYEKL. The V and J ends lost 0 bases and 3 bases, in that order; junction bases with no gene match: 6. The CDR3 is 16 amino acids.

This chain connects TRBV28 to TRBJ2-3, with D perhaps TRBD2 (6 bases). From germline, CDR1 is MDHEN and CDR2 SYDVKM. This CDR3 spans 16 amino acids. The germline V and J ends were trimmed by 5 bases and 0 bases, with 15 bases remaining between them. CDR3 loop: CASSPPDGRSTDTQYF. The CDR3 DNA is TGTGCCAGCAGTCCCCCGGACGGGAGAAGCACAGATACGCAGTATTTT.

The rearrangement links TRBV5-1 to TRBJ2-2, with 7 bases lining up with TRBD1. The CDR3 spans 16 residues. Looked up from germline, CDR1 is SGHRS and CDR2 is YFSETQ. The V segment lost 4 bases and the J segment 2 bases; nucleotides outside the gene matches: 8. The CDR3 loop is CASSTRQGQNTGELFF. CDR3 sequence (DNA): TGCGCCAGCAGCACACGACAGGGCCAAAACACCGGGGAGCTGTTTTTT.

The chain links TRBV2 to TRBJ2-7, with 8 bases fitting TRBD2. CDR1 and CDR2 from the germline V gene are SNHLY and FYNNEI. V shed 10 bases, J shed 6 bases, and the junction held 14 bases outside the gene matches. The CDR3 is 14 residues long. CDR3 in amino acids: CAIQRGSTGGEQYF. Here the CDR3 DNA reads TGTGCCATCCAGCGGGGGTCCACCGGGGGCGAGCAGTACTTC.

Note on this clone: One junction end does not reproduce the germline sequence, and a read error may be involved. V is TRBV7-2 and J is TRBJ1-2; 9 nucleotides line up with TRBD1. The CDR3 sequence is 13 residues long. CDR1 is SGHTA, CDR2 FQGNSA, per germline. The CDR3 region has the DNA TGTGCCAGCAGCTTAGTTGAGACAGGGGGAGTCTCCTTC. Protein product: CASSLVETGGVSF.

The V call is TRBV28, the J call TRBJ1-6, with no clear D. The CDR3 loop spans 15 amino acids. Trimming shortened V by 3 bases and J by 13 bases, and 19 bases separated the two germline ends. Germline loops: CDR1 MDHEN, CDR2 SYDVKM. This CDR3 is CASSFPRMEVSPLHF. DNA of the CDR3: TGTGCCAGCAGTTTCCCTCGGATGGAAGTATCGCCCCTCCACTTT.

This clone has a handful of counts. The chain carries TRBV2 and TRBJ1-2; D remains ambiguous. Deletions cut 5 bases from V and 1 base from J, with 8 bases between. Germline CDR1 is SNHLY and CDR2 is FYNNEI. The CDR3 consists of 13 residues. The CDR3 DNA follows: TGTGCCAGCAGTACAAGTCTTAACTATGGCTACACCTTC. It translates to CASSTSLNYGYTF.

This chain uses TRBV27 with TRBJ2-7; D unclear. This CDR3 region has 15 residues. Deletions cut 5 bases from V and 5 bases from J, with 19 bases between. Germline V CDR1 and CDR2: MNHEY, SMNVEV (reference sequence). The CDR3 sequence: CASSLSDPAKDEQYF. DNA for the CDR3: TGTGCCAGCAGTCTGTCGGACCCAGCAAAAGACGAGCAGTACTTC.

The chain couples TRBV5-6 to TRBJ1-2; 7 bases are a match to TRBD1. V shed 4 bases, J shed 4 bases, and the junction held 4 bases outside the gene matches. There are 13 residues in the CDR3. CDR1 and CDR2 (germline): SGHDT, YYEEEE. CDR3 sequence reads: CASSTGDGYGYTF. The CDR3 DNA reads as TGTGCCAGCAGCACAGGGGATGGCTATGGCTACACCTTC.

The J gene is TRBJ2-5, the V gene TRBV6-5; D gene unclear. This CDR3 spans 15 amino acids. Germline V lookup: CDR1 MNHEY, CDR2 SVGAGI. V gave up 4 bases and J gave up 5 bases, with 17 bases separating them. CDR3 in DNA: TGTGCCAGCAGTTCCCGTGGGCCTGGGTGGGAGACCCAGTACTTC. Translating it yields CASSSRGPGWETQYF.

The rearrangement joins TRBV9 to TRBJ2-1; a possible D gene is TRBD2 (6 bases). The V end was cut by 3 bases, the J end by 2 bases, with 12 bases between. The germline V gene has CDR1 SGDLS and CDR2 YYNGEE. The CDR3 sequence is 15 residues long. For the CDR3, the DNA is TGTGCCAGCAGCGCCAGGCTAGCGCCCTACAATGAGCAGTTCTTC. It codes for CASSARLAPYNEQFF.

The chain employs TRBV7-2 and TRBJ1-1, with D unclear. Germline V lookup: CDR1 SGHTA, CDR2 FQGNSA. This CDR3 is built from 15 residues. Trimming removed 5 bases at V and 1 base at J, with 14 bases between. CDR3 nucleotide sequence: TGTGCCAGCAGCCTAAGGACGTCCACGAACACTGAAGCTTTCTTT. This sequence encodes CASSLRTSTNTEAFF.

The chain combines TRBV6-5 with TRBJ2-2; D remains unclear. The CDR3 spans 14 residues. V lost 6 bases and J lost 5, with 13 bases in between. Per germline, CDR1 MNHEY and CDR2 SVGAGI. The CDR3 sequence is CASSPPKETGELFF. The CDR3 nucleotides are TGTGCCAGCAGCCCGCCCAAGGAGACCGGGGAGCTGTTTTTT.

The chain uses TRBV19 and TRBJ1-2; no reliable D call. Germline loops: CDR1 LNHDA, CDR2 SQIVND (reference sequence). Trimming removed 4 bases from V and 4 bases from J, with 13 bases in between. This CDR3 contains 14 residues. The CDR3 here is CASSKGGSGYGYTF. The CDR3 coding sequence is TGTGCCAGTAGTAAGGGTGGTAGCGGCTATGGCTACACCTTC.

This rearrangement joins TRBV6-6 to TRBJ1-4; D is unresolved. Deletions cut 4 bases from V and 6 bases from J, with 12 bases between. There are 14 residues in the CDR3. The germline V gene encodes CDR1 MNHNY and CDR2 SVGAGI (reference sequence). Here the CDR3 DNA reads TGTGCCAGCAGTTTTCTTGGGCGCGATGAAAAACTGTTTTTT. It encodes CASSFLGRDEKLFF.

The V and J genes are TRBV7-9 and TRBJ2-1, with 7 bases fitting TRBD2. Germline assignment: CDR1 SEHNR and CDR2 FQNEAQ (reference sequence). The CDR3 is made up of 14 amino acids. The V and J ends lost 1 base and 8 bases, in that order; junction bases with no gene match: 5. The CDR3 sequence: CASSLVESGDEQFF. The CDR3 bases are TGTGCCAGCAGCTTAGTCGAGAGCGGGGATGAGCAGTTCTTC.

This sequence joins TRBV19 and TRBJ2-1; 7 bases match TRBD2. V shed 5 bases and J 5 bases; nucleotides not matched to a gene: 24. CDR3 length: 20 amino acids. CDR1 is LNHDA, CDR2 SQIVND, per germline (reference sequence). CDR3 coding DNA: TGTGCCAGTAGTGGGCAGGGCATTTTGAAGGGAGGGAGGTTAAACAATGAGCAGTTCTTC. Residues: CASSGQGILKGGRLNNEQFF.

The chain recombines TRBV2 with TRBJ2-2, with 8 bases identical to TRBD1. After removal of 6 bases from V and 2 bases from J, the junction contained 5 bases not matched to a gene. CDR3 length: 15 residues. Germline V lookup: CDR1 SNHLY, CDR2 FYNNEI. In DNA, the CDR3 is TGTGCCAGCAGATCGGACAGGGCTAACACCGGGGAGCTGTTTTTT. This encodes CASRSDRANTGELFF.

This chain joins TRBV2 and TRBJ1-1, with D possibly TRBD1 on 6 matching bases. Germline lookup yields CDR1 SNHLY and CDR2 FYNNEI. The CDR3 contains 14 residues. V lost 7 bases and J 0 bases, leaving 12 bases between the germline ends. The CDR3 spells CASTGQPMNTEAFF. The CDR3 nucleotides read TGTGCCAGCACCGGACAGCCCATGAACACTGAAGCTTTCTTT.

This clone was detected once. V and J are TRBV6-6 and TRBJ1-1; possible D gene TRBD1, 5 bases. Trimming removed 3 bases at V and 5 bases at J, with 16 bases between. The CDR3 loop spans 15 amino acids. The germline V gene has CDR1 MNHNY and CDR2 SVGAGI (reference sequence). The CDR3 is CASSYGRGRGTEAFF. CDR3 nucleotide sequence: TGTGCCAGCAGTTATGGTCGGGGCCGGGGTACTGAAGCTTTCTTT.